Listed below are T cell receptor beta chains from one sample, sequenced in a study of T-cell reconstitution after alpha-beta-depleted transplantation in children. Via MiXCR, TCRdb re-called the PCR reads, giving one row per CDR3 protein. There are over 90,000 distinct CDR3 sequences in the sample; under 7% occur only once, and around 5.6% lies in the top ten. Sequencing used PBMCs, mostly from graft donor cells, obtained 60 days after TCRalphabeta/CD19-depleted stem cell transplant. Receptors were obtained from a female patient aged 2-10 years who had a stem cell transplant for Fanconi anemia, so the T cells may come from the graft donor. Both conserved end residues are part of each CDR3.

j_call	v_call	cdr3_aa
TRBJ2-3	TRBV29-1	CSVGAATSTDTQYF
TRBJ2-4	TRBV20-1	CSASHARNIQYF
TRBJ2-3	TRBV11-2	CASSLWTSGSTDTQYF
TRBJ2-1	TRBV3-1	CASSQANNEQFF
TRBJ1-2	TRBV12-3/TRBV12-4	CASSPTQGYGYTF
TRBJ2-7	TRBV29-1	CSVDDHGDEQYF
TRBJ2-3	TRBV23-1	CASSREDSTDTQYF
TRBJ1-2	TRBV28	CASSHMGSNYGYTF
TRBJ2-1	TRBV28	CASSENRDRFQFF
TRBJ2-1	TRBV5-1	CASRLGGPNEQFF
TRBJ1-1	TRBV5-1	CASSLQGGNTEAFF
TRBJ2-5	TRBV15	CATSRDRAQETQYF
TRBJ2-5	TRBV18	CASSPRTGLQETQYF
TRBJ2-1	TRBV20-1	CSASAWGVYNEQFF
TRBJ1-2	TRBV5-5	CASSLAQGRGYTF
TRBJ2-2	TRBV30	CAWSVLAGDLTGELFF
TRBJ2-7	TRBV5-1	CASSYGDRPPYEQYF
TRBJ2-7	TRBV29-1	CSVGSDRTSGTYF
TRBJ2-2	TRBV11-2	CASSLRIWDTGELFF
TRBJ2-3	TRBV5-1	CASSLARVSSGSWSDTQYF
TRBJ2-1	TRBV5-1	CASSSGLAGGYNEQFF
TRBJ2-5	TRBV7-9	CASSLASGQETQYF
TRBJ2-1	TRBV27	CASSLLLTSDSYNEQFF
TRBJ2-5	TRBV7-9	CASSPRQGRETQYF
TRBJ2-1	TRBV10-3	CAISVSTSGRLRNEQFF
TRBJ2-1	TRBV6-1	CASSLDRAGNEQFF
TRBJ2-3	TRBV5-1	CASSELAGSTDTQYF
TRBJ2-1	TRBV4-2	CASRGRVQNEQFF
TRBJ2-7	TRBV11-2	CASSDVGVTYEQYF
TRBJ1-1	TRBV3-1	CASSLQTGQGPSEAFF
TRBJ2-2	TRBV13	CASSPSLLAGGPHLTNTGELFF